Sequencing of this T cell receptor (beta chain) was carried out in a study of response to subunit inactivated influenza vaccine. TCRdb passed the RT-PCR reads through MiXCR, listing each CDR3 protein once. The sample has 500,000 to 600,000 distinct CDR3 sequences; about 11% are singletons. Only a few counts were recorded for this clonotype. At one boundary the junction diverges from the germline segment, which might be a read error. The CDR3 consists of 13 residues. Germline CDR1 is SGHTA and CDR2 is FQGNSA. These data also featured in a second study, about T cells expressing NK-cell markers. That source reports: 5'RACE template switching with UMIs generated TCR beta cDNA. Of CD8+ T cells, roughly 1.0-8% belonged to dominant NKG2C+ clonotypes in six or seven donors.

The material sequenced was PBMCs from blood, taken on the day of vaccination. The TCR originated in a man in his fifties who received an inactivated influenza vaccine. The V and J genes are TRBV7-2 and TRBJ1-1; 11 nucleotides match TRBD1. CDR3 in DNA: TGTGCCAGCAGCCGTCCGGGACAGGGGGATTATAATTTT. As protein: CASSRPGQGDYNF.